A selection of T cell receptor beta chains follows, all from one sample in a study of T-cell memory formation after mild COVID-19. TCRdb redid the calling of the 5' RACE reads with MiXCR, one entry per CDR3 protein. This sample has about 390,000 distinct CDR3 sequences, with around a sixth found just once. The specimen was PBMCs or a T cell subset sorted from them (not recorded which). These receptor sequences come from a man younger than 30 who had mild COVID-19 (a few samples of this study predate the infection). Cell type and time point are not known. Each CDR3 is given with its conserved first and last residue. D genes are given only for firm matches. Size tells how often a clone was seen (once, few, many) or the class of an expanded clone, and some rows leave it out.

size | J | D | V | DNA | CDR3
few | TRBJ2-1 | NA | TRBV7-6 | TGTGCCAGCAGCCCAAGTGAGGGGCTGTACAATGAGCAGTTCTTC | CASSPSEGLYNEQFF
many | TRBJ2-1 | NA | TRBV7-9 | TGTGCCAGCAGCTTAGCGCGATTCATAACAGACCATGAGCAGTTCTTC | CASSLARFITDHEQFF
few | TRBJ1-2 | TRBD1 | TRBV9 | TGTGCCAGCAGCAGAGGACAGGGAAACTATGGCTACACCTTC | CASSRGQGNYGYTF
few | TRBJ2-3 | TRBD2 | TRBV11-2 | TGTGCCAGCGGGGGACTAGCGGGGAATGGAGCGGGTACGCAGTATTTT | CASGGLAGNGAGTQYF
few | TRBJ1-2 | NA | TRBV5-5 | TGTGCCAGCAGCTCCACGGCGGGACTCCCCTCTGGAGAAGGCTACACCTTC | CASSSTAGLPSGEGYTF
few | TRBJ2-1 | TRBD2 | TRBV10-3 | TGTGCCACCCAGCCGGCTAGCGGGGGGATAGGAAATGAGCAGTTCTTC | CATQPASGGIGNEQFF
many | TRBJ2-3 | NA | TRBV6-5 | TGTGCCAGCTGGGGGGCTAGCACAGATACGCAGTATTTT | CASWGASTDTQYF
NA | TRBJ2-3 | NA | TRBV24-1 | TGTGCCACCAGTGATATCCAGGGTTGGACAGATACGCAGTATTTT | CATSDIQGWTDTQYF
NA | TRBJ2-2 | NA | TRBV25-1 | TGTGCCAGCAGTGAATACCAGGCCTACACCGGGGAGCTGTTTTTT | CASSEYQAYTGELFF
NA | TRBJ1-4 | TRBD1 | TRBV6-5 | TGTGCCAGCAGTGAGACAGGGGATGAAAAACTGTTTTTT | CASSETGDEKLFF
NA | TRBJ1-2 | NA | TRBV5-1 | TGCGCCAGCAGCTTGGCCACAGGAGGGTATGGCTACACCTTC | CASSLATGGYGYTF
few | TRBJ2-6 | NA | TRBV29-1 | TGCAGCGTTGAAGAGGTCGGACTACCGTACTCTGGGGCCAACGTCCTGACTTTC | CSVEEVGLPYSGANVLTF